One and the same sample provided the 26 T cell receptor beta chains below, sequenced in a study of shared clonotypes between healthy human individuals. CD8 cells classed as naive were CD45RO-negative and positively selected for CCR7, excluding terminally differentiated effector memory CD45RA+ cells. Using immunoSEQ multiplex PCR, the repertoire was profiled, and TCRdb retains in-frame clones only, with some absent. The sample holds about 820,000 clones, 80% to 95% seen once. Material: naive CD8+ T cells sorted from blood. All receptors come from a man between 25 and 39 years old in good health.

This chain links TRBV9 with TRBJ2-5; D possibly corresponds to TRBD2 (6 bases). The V gene's germline CDR1 is SGDLS and CDR2 YYNGEE. V was pared by 6 bases and J by 0 bases, with 12 bases between. This CDR3 is 14 amino acids long. CDR3 sequence (DNA): TGTGCCAGCACGAGTAGCGGAAACCAAGAGACCCAGTACTTC. It translates to CASTSSGNQETQYF.

This clone is a singleton in its sample. V usage is TRBV18 and J usage is TRBJ2-2; D is unclear. The germline CDR1 and CDR2 sequences are KGHSH and LQKENI. The V and J ends lost 5 bases and 2 bases respectively, with 9 bases between them. CDR3 length: 14 amino acids. The CDR3 DNA is TGTGCCAGCTCAAGGGAACACAACACCGGGGAGCTGTTTTTT. Translating it yields CASSREHNTGELFF.

The chain recombines TRBV28 with TRBJ2-1; TRBD2 matches 11 bases. With V trimmed by 7 bases and J by 3 bases, 14 bases remained unmatched. Per the germline V gene, CDR1 is MDHEN and CDR2 is SYDVKM. The CDR3 has 18 amino acids. CDR3 region: CASNIGLAGLTFYNEQFF. CDR3 sequence (DNA): TGTGCCAGCAATATAGGACTAGCGGGCCTCACCTTCTACAATGAGCAGTTCTTC.

The V call is TRBV7-9, the J call TRBJ2-1, with unresolved D. The CDR3 runs to 12 residues. The germline CDR1 and CDR2 sequences are SEHNR and FQNEAQ (reference sequence). The germline V and J ends were trimmed by 1 base and 8 bases, with 6 bases remaining between them. This CDR3 is CASSLVADEQFF. The CDR3 DNA reads TGTGCCAGCAGCTTAGTTGCCGATGAGCAGTTCTTC.

As regards this clone: The same CDR3 also results from other DNA sequences found in this sample. The chain has TRBV30 and TRBJ2-1; 10 bases are shared with TRBD2. The germline V gene encodes CDR1 GTSNPN and CDR2 SVGIG (reference sequence). V lost 1 base and J lost 4; bases outside the gene matches: 4. The CDR3 runs 15 residues. CDR3 amino acids: CAWSGTSGTYNEQFF. For the CDR3, the DNA is TGTGCCTGGAGTGGGACTAGCGGTACTTACAATGAGCAGTTCTTC.

The chain is built from TRBV18 and TRBJ2-5; 14 bases are a match to TRBD2. Germline assignment: CDR1 KGHSH and CDR2 LQKENI. There are 15 residues in the CDR3. The V segment lost 3 bases and the J segment 4 bases; nucleotides outside the gene matches: 1. CDR3 sequence reads: CASSPGLAGVETQYF. The DNA of the CDR3 is TGTGCCAGCTCACCGGGACTAGCGGGAGTAGAGACCCAGTACTTC.

This chain joins TRBV5-6 and TRBJ2-2; D not certain. Trimming shortened V by 4 bases and J by 6 bases, and 7 bases separated the two germline ends. The CDR3 consists of 12 residues. Per germline, CDR1 SGHDT and CDR2 YYEEEE. CDR3 amino acids: CASSMSSGELFF. As DNA, the CDR3 is TGTGCCAGCAGCATGTCATCCGGGGAGCTGTTTTTT.

The chain is built from TRBV5-1 and TRBJ2-7; the D call may be TRBD1 or TRBD2 (5 bases each). The CDR3 loop spans 16 amino acids. Germline loops: CDR1 SGHRS, CDR2 YFSETQ. V was trimmed by 4 bases and J by 1 base, leaving 18 bases between them. As DNA, the CDR3 is TGCGCCAGCAGCCGTTCGTGGGGGTTCGGGTCCTACGAGCAGTACTTC. This gives the protein CASSRSWGFGSYEQYF.

The chain employs TRBV7-9 and TRBJ1-1; the match to TRBD1 covers 11 bases. This CDR3 has 17 residues. CDR1 is SEHNR, CDR2 FQNEAQ, per germline (reference sequence). V shed 5 bases, J shed 0 bases, and the junction held 8 bases outside the gene matches. The CDR3 is CASSPSDRGRMNTEAFF. In nucleotides, the CDR3 is TGTGCCAGCAGCCCTTCGGACAGGGGGCGAATGAACACTGAAGCTTTCTTT.

The rearrangement joins TRBV9 to TRBJ2-2; D is possibly TRBD2 (5 bases). Trimming shortened V by 0 bases and J by 9 bases, and 12 bases separated the two germline ends. This CDR3 is 14 amino acids long. Germline CDR1 is SGDLS and CDR2 is YYNGEE. CDR3 loop: CASSVGVLERELFF. CDR3 sequence (DNA): TGTGCCAGCAGCGTAGGGGTACTAGAGAGGGAGCTGTTTTTT.

The chain combines TRBV15 with TRBJ2-7; TRBD2 aligns across 9 bases. Germline lookup yields CDR1 LNHNV and CDR2 YYDKDF (reference sequence). Germline trimming cut 3 bases from V and 0 bases from J; bases unmatched to any gene: 18. CDR3 length equals 20 residues. In DNA, the CDR3 is TGTGCCACCAGCAGGGATATGGACAGCGCCAAGCGGGAGGCCTCCTACGAGCAGTACTTC. The encoded protein is CATSRDMDSAKREASYEQYF.

The V and J genes are TRBV7-8 and TRBJ2-3; the D gene is possibly TRBD2 (7 bases). With 3 bases removed from V and 4 bases from J, the gap between germline ends came to 23 bases. Looked up from germline, CDR1 is SGHVS and CDR2 is FQNEAQ. There are 18 residues in the CDR3. CDR3: CASSFAPGAGVSADTQYF. The CDR3 bases are TGTGCCAGCAGCTTCGCCCCAGGGGCGGGAGTTTCCGCAGATACGCAGTATTTT.

This rearrangement joins TRBV19 to TRBJ2-1; TRBD2 matches at 10 bases. The CDR3 totals 15 residues. V shed 6 bases, J shed 2 bases, and the junction held 4 bases outside the gene matches. Germline V gene data show CDR1 as LNHDA and CDR2 as SQIVND (reference sequence). The DNA of the CDR3 is TGTGCCAGTAGGACTAGCGGGTACACCTACAATGAGCAGTTCTTC. Translating it yields CASRTSGYTYNEQFF.

The rearrangement joins TRBV11-2 to TRBJ1-4; the D is unclear. Germline values: CDR1 SGHAT, CDR2 FQNNGV. The CDR3 runs 16 residues. Trimming cost V 5 bases and J 0 bases, with 13 bases left between them. The CDR3 protein is CASSRFDTSTNEKLFF. CDR3 in DNA: TGTGCCAGCAGCCGGTTCGACACCTCAACTAATGAAAAACTGTTTTTT. The full variable domain, in which reference TRBV11-2 and TRBJ1-4 provide the parts outside the CDR3, is EAGVAQSPRYKIIEKRQSVAFWCNPISGHATLYWYQQILGQGPKLLIQFQNNGVVDDSQLPKDRFSAERLKGVDSTLKIQPAKLEDSAVYLCASSRFDTSTNEKLFFGSGTQLSVL.

The V gene is TRBV27, the J gene TRBJ2-7, with 11 bases aligning to TRBD2. The CDR3 is made up of 15 amino acids. Germline-derived CDR1 and CDR2 are MNHEY and SMNVEV (reference sequence). V trimming: 3 bases; J trimming: 4 bases; junction bases outside the gene matches: 5. CDR3 sequence (DNA): TGTGCCAGCAGTTTGTCCGGGACTAGCGGATACGAGCAGTACTTC. The encoded protein is CASSLSGTSGYEQYF.

The gene calls are TRBV15 and TRBJ1-4; D unresolved. The CDR3 runs 13 residues. The germline V gene encodes CDR1 LNHNV and CDR2 YYDKDF (reference sequence). Trimming shortened V by 3 bases and J by 8 bases, and 10 bases separated the two germline ends. CDR3 bases: TGTGCCACCAGCAGTATAATGAGGGAAAAACTGTTTTTT. Protein: CATSSIMREKLFF.

The chain joins TRBV11-2 to TRBJ2-7, with 7 bases matching TRBD2. Germline CDR1 SGHAT, CDR2 FQNNGV. V gave up 2 bases and J gave up 0 bases; unmatched junction bases: 10. The CDR3 runs to 17 residues. The CDR3 protein is CASSLIGVAGYSYEQYF. The CDR3 DNA is TGTGCCAGCAGCTTAATTGGGGTAGCGGGCTACTCCTACGAGCAGTACTTC.

This chain joins TRBV6-1 and TRBJ2-5; D is uncertain. The CDR3 totals 13 residues. V was shortened by 7 bases and J by 2 bases, with 11 bases between the two germline ends. In germline, CDR1 is MNHNS, CDR2 SASEGT. CDR3 protein: CASNPALQETQYF. CDR3 DNA: TGTGCCAGCAACCCAGCACTACAAGAGACCCAGTACTTC.

In its sample, this clone was seen once. This chain connects TRBV10-1 to TRBJ2-5; D remains ambiguous. The germline CDR1 and CDR2 sequences are WNHNN and SYGVQD (reference sequence). The CDR3 is 13 residues long. Trimming took off 4 bases at V and 3 bases at J, with 9 bases between the two ends. The CDR3 protein is CASSASSEETQYF. As DNA, the CDR3 is TGCGCCAGCAGTGCCAGCAGCGAAGAGACCCAGTACTTC.

The rearrangement joins TRBV5-1 to TRBJ1-2; D perhaps matches TRBD1 (5 bases). Trimming removed 0 bases at V and 6 bases at J, with 12 bases between. Germline CDR1 is SGHRS and CDR2 is YFSETQ. The CDR3 runs to 14 residues. The DNA of the CDR3 is TGCGCCAGCAGCTTGGTTGGGGGTATGGATGGCTACACCTTC. The encoded protein is CASSLVGGMDGYTF.

V is TRBV9 and J is TRBJ2-3; 7 bases map to TRBD2. The length of the CDR3 is 16 residues. Germline CDR1 reads SGDLS; CDR2 reads YYNGEE. Losses at the gene ends were 4 bases for V and 0 bases for J; bases not matched to a gene: 8. In DNA, the CDR3 is TGTGCCAGCAGCTCCGACCCTAGCGGTAGCACAGATACGCAGTATTTT. This encodes CASSSDPSGSTDTQYF.

J is TRBJ2-3 and V is TRBV5-1, with TRBD1 identical over 9 bases. CDR1 and CDR2 (germline): SGHRS, YFSETQ. This CDR3 contains 14 residues. Trimming cost V 6 bases and J 4 bases; bases outside gene matches: 6. CDR3 DNA sequence: TGCGCCAGCAACCCGGGACAGGGCTCAGATACGCAGTATTTT. This gives the protein CASNPGQGSDTQYF.

As concerns this clone: One end of the junction varies from germline; a read error may be responsible. V is TRBV9 and J is TRBJ2-1; 7 bases align to TRBD2. Looked up from germline, CDR1 is SGDLS and CDR2 is YYNGEE. CDR3 length: 13 amino acids. Here the CDR3 reads CASSPRDYHEQFF. Written as DNA, the CDR3 is TGTGCCAGCAGCCCCAGGGACTACCATGAGCAGTTCTTC.

This chain links TRBV4-3 with TRBJ2-1, with TRBD1 matching 10 bases. This CDR3 region has 18 residues. The germline CDR1 and CDR2 sequences are LGHNA and YSLEER. The trim removed 0 bases at V and 6 bases at J, leaving 11 bases unmatched. In DNA, the CDR3 is TGCGCCAGCAGCCAAGAGCTAAATTCGGGACAGGGGTCCAATGAGCAGTTCTTC. Protein sequence: CASSQELNSGQGSNEQFF.

The chain is built from TRBV15 and TRBJ2-7, with 9 bases that match TRBD2. Germline V gene sequence: CDR1 LNHNV, CDR2 YYDKDF (reference sequence). With 1 base clipped from V and 0 bases from J, the junction kept 4 bases outside the gene matches. This CDR3 contains 16 residues. The DNA of the CDR3 is TGTGCCACCAGCAGAGTCCTAGCGGGGATCTCCTACGAGCAGTACTTC. Translation: CATSRVLAGISYEQYF.

CDR3 in amino acids: CASSLSALRENTGELFF. DNA of the CDR3: TGTGCCAGCAGTTTATCGGCCCTGCGGGAGAACACCGGGGAGCTGTTTTTT. This rearrangement joins TRBV28 to TRBJ2-2, with a weak D call TRBD2 (6 bases). Germline CDR1 and CDR2: MDHEN and SYDVKM. V was trimmed by 1 base and J by 1 base, leaving 13 bases between them. This CDR3 has 17 amino acids.